These 14 T cell receptor beta chains came from one sample sequenced in a study of T cells after yellow fever vaccination. TCRdb recomputed calls from the 5' RACE reads with MiXCR, one row per CDR3 protein. The table records about 94,000 distinct CDR3 sequences, around 9.8% of them present only once. Sample: CD8+ T cells not binding an NS4B(214-222) dextramer, sorted from PBMCs, taken about 2 weeks after the first yellow fever vaccination. These receptors originate from a man younger than 30 who received the YFV17D yellow fever vaccine.

This clonotype was detected a few times. V usage is TRBV12-3 or TRBV12-4 and J usage is TRBJ1-1, with D possibly matching TRBD1 (6 bases). Trimming removed 3 bases at V and 1 base at J, with 15 bases between. The CDR3 consists of 16 residues. In DNA form, the CDR3 reads TGTGCCAGCAGTTTCGGAGGGGGACGGGGGAACACTGAAGCTTTCTTT. It yields the protein CASSFGGGRGNTEAFF.

The chain recombines TRBV28 with TRBJ2-7; the match to TRBD1 covers 7 bases. The germline V gene encodes CDR1 MDHEN and CDR2 SYDVKM. The CDR3 length is 13 residues. V lost 4 bases to trimming and J lost 5 bases; unmatched junction nucleotides: 5. The CDR3, as DNA: TGTGCCAGCAGTTACGACAGGGTCGACGAGCAGTACGTC. Protein: CASSYDRVDEQYV.

This clonotype was detected a few times. V usage is TRBV4-3 and J usage is TRBJ1-2; D is uncertain. The germline CDR1 and CDR2 sequences are LGHNA and YSLEER. The CDR3 is 15 amino acids. With 1 base removed from V and 4 bases from J, the gap between germline ends came to 13 bases. As DNA, the CDR3 is TGCGCCAGCAGCCAAGCGGGGAAGTTGTTCTATGGCTACACCTTC. Its translation: CASSQAGKLFYGYTF.

The chain links TRBV27 to TRBJ1-1; no reliable D call. The germline CDR1 and CDR2 sequences are MNHEY and SMNVEV (reference sequence). The CDR3 has 13 amino acids. The germline V and J ends were trimmed by 3 bases and 1 base, with 6 bases remaining between them. DNA for the CDR3: TGTGCCAGCAGTTTTATCGGGAACACTGAAGCTTTCTTT. It specifies CASSFIGNTEAFF.

This clonotype was seen a handful of times. The chain carries TRBV7-3 and TRBJ1-1, with TRBD1 as a possible D gene (5 bases). CDR1 is SGHTA, CDR2 FQGTGA, per germline. Trimming took 5 bases from V and 3 from J, leaving 13 bases between them. The CDR3 loop spans 14 amino acids. The CDR3 DNA reads TGTGCCAGCAGCCCGTACCCCAGGGACACTGAAGCTTTCTTT. As protein: CASSPYPRDTEAFF.

This clonotype occurred once. The junction does not match germline at one end; this may be a read error. The CDR3 reads CDSSQDGTPQETQYF. The CDR3, as DNA: TGCGACAGCAGCCAAGACGGGACTCCCCAAGAGACCCAGTACTTC. The chain couples TRBV4-3 to TRBJ2-5, with D tentatively TRBD2 (6 bases). This CDR3 comprises 15 residues. The germline CDR1 and CDR2 sequences are LGHNA and YSLEER.

V and J are TRBV4-1 and TRBJ2-1; 8 bases agree with TRBD2. With V trimmed by 0 bases and J by 3 bases, 4 bases remained unmatched. CDR1 MGHRA and CDR2 YSYEKL come from the germline V gene. The CDR3 totals 16 residues. CDR3 in DNA: TGCGCCAGCAGCCAAGAGGGCGCGGGGGGCTACAATGAGCAGTTCTTC. Amino acids: CASSQEGAGGYNEQFF.

This clonotype was detected ten times or more. V and J are TRBV4-3 and TRBJ2-6; D is possibly TRBD1 (6 bases). Deletions cut 0 bases from V and 2 bases from J, with 11 bases between. This CDR3 has 17 residues. Germline CDR1 is LGHNA and CDR2 is YSLEER. This CDR3 is CASSQETQGTGANVLTF. For the CDR3, the DNA is TGCGCCAGCAGCCAAGAAACCCAGGGGACTGGGGCCAACGTCCTGACTTTC.

This clonotype was counted between two and nine times. V is TRBV10-1 and J is TRBJ2-5; TRBD1 matches at 8 bases. The CDR3 sequence is 15 residues long. Germline V gene lookup returns CDR1 WNHNN and CDR2 SYGVQD (reference sequence). J gave up 2 bases and V 0 bases, and 2 bases lay outside the gene matches. CDR3 loop: CASSESTGEQETQYF. As DNA, the CDR3 is TGCGCCAGCAGTGAGTCGACAGGGGAACAAGAGACCCAGTACTTC.

The chain joins TRBV7-9 to TRBJ1-6; D remains ambiguous. The length of the CDR3 is 13 residues. V gave up 7 bases and J gave up 13 bases, with 17 bases separating them. Germline CDR1 is SEHNR and CDR2 is FQNEAQ (reference sequence). CDR3 amino acids: CASTRGGIQPLHF. CDR3 nucleotides: TGTGCCAGCACCCGAGGAGGGATCCAGCCCCTCCACTTT.

A few counts support this clonotype. The chain is built from TRBV2 and TRBJ2-7; 9 positions agree with TRBD1. Germline loops: CDR1 SNHLY, CDR2 FYNNEI. Germline trimming cut 5 bases from V and 3 bases from J; bases unmatched to any gene: 11. This CDR3 contains 16 residues. CDR3: CASSQYLGQGHYEQYF. In nucleotides, the CDR3 is TGTGCCAGCAGTCAATATCTAGGACAGGGGCACTACGAGCAGTACTTC.

The chain uses TRBV30 and TRBJ1-1; D remains ambiguous. Germline V gene data show CDR1 as GTSNPN and CDR2 as SVGIG (reference sequence). The CDR3 consists of 12 residues. The V end was cut by 1 base, the J end by 0 bases, with 3 bases between. CDR3 DNA: TGTGCCTGGAGTGCCCTGAACACTGAAGCTTTCTTT. Translation: CAWSALNTEAFF.

This clonotype was found many times. The V call is TRBV5-1, the J call TRBJ2-2, with D maybe TRBD1 (5 bases). The CDR3 consists of 14 residues. The V gene lost 7 bases and the J gene lost 4 bases, with 14 bases spanning the gap. Germline values: CDR1 SGHRS, CDR2 YFSETQ. CDR3 sequence: CASGAGRTTGELFF. CDR3 nucleotides: TGCGCCAGCGGGGCTGGGCGGACCACCGGGGAGCTGTTTTTT. Full variable domain (missing parts from reference TRBV5-1 and TRBJ2-2): KAGVTQTPRYLIKTRGQQVTLSCSPISGHRSVSWYQQTPGQGLQFLFEYFSETQRNKGNFPGRFSGRQFSNSRSEMNVSTLELGDSALYLCASGAGRTTGELFFGEGSRLTVL.

This chain uses TRBV7-8 with TRBJ2-3; 14 nucleotides agree with TRBD2. This CDR3 has 19 residues. In germline, CDR1 is SGHVS, CDR2 FQNEAQ. With 3 bases clipped from V and 2 bases from J, the junction kept 10 bases outside the gene matches. The CDR3 spells CASSFDGTSGGTNTDTQYF. The CDR3 DNA sequence: TGTGCCAGCAGCTTTGACGGGACTAGCGGGGGAACTAACACAGATACGCAGTATTTT.